This passage covers 20 T cell receptor beta chains from one sample sequenced in a study of control samples from healthy donors and cancer patients. Generated by immunoSEQ multiplex PCR, the TCRdb table keeps only in-frame clones and is missing some. Altogether some 94,000 clones are present, about 89% being singletons, with the ten largest covering roughly a tenth. The material sequenced was PBMCs. The source is a woman in her fifties or sixties with colorectal cancer.

This clone has a single count. The CDR3 here is CASSQMGGDGYGYTF. The CDR3 coding sequence is TGTGCCAGCAGCCAAATGGGGGGCGATGGCTATGGCTACACCTTC. J is TRBJ1-2 and V is TRBV7-2, with D possibly TRBD1 on 6 matching bases. Looked up from germline, CDR1 is SGHTA and CDR2 is FQGNSA. Between the trimmed V and J ends, which lost 5 bases and 4 bases, there was a span of 17 bases. The CDR3 is made up of 15 amino acids.

In its sample, this clone was seen a few times. The V gene is TRBV28, the J gene TRBJ1-2; TRBD1 is a possible D gene (6 bases). The V gene's germline CDR1 is MDHEN and CDR2 SYDVKM. The CDR3 extends over 17 amino acids. Between the trimmed V and J ends, which lost 2 bases and 1 base, there was a span of 17 bases. The CDR3 region has the DNA TGTGCCAGCAGTTTACTTCGGGGGCAGGGTTTTAACTATGGCTACACCTTC. Its translation: CASSLLRGQGFNYGYTF.

The chain couples TRBV7-3 to TRBJ2-6; weak D call: TRBD1 (6 bases). Trimming removed 2 bases from V and 1 base from J, with 12 bases in between. This CDR3 spans 17 amino acids. Germline CDR1 is SGHTA and CDR2 is FQGTGA. The CDR3 is CASSLVAQGSGANVLTF. The CDR3 coding sequence is TGTGCCAGCAGCTTAGTCGCCCAGGGGTCTGGGGCCAACGTCCTGACTTTC.

The genes are TRBV4-3 and TRBJ1-6; 8 nucleotides align to TRBD1. CDR1 LGHNA and CDR2 YSLEER come from the germline V gene. With 1 base clipped from V and 4 bases from J, the junction kept 0 bases outside the gene matches. This CDR3 is 15 amino acids long. The CDR3 DNA reads as TGCGCCAGCAGCCAAGGGACAGGGTATAATTCACCCCTCCACTTT. This translates into CASSQGTGYNSPLHF.

The rearrangement links TRBV19 to TRBJ2-7, with a tentative D call TRBD1 (5 bases). V dropped 4 bases and J dropped 3 bases, with 13 bases sitting between them. CDR3 length equals 14 residues. The V gene's germline CDR1 is LNHDA and CDR2 SQIVND (reference sequence). In DNA, the CDR3 is TGTGCCAGTAGTACCCGCCTAGACAGCTACGAGCAGTACGTC. It yields the protein CASSTRLDSYEQYV.

This chain connects TRBV19 to TRBJ2-5; the D call may be TRBD1 or TRBD2 (5 bases each). Per the germline V gene, CDR1 is LNHDA and CDR2 is SQIVND (reference sequence). Trimming stripped 5 bases from V and 9 bases from J, with 13 bases between. The CDR3 is 12 residues long. CDR3 sequence reads: CASSPEGWAQYF. In nucleotides, the CDR3 is TGTGCCAGTAGTCCTGAGGGGTGGGCCCAGTACTTC.

The chain uses TRBV6-2 or TRBV6-3 and TRBJ1-2; TRBD1 aligns across 8 bases. Trimming took 4 bases from V and 4 from J; bases not matched to a gene: 8. The germline V gene has CDR1 MNHEY and CDR2 SVGEGT. The CDR3 covers 15 residues. CDR3 in DNA: TGTGCCAGCAGTTCGCAGGGGGCCCGGAGCTATGGCTACACCTTC. Protein: CASSSQGARSYGYTF.

This clone was observed a handful of times. The gene calls are TRBV10-1 and TRBJ2-7; tentatively, D is TRBD1 (5 bases). Per the germline V gene, CDR1 is WNHNN and CDR2 is SYGVQD (reference sequence). Trimming took 4 bases from V and 7 from J, leaving 14 bases between them. The length of the CDR3 is 13 residues. In DNA form, the CDR3 reads TGCGCCAGCAGTGCACAGGAGACCGGGGAGCAGTACGTC. It specifies CASSAQETGEQYV.

This clone was detected only once. The same CDR3 also results from other DNA sequences found in this sample. The gene calls are TRBV27 and TRBJ1-2, with TRBD1 matching over 7 bases. CDR3 length: 13 residues. J gave up 5 bases and V 4 bases, and 4 bases lay outside the gene matches. The V gene's germline CDR1 is MNHEY and CDR2 SMNVEV (reference sequence). The CDR3 here is CASSSTGIYGYTF. In DNA, the CDR3 is TGTGCCAGCAGTTCGACAGGGATATATGGCTACACCTTC.

The chain couples TRBV2 to TRBJ1-2; D may be TRBD1 (5 bases). The CDR3 is 14 amino acids. Germline loops: CDR1 SNHLY, CDR2 FYNNEI. Trimming pared 4 bases from V and 4 bases from J, leaving 13 bases between. CDR3 amino acids: CASSAAGSSYGYTF. CDR3 coding DNA: TGTGCCAGCAGTGCAGCAGGGTCTTCCTATGGCTACACCTTC.

The chain has TRBV6-4 and TRBJ2-1; D call uncertain. Trimming cost V 8 bases and J 5 bases, with 16 bases left between them. CDR1 is MRHNA, CDR2 SNTAGT, per germline. The CDR3 loop spans 14 amino acids. CDR3 protein: CASAPGGQNNEQFF. For the CDR3, the DNA is TGTGCCAGCGCCCCGGGCGGCCAAAACAATGAGCAGTTCTTC.

The chain carries TRBV28 and TRBJ2-1; D unclear. In germline, CDR1 is MDHEN, CDR2 SYDVKM. The CDR3 extends over 14 amino acids. V lost 7 bases, J lost 3 bases, and 13 bases lay in between. This chain's CDR3 is CASTPADIYNEQFF. CDR3 DNA sequence: TGTGCCAGCACCCCGGCAGACATCTACAATGAGCAGTTCTTC.

This clone was recorded only once. V is TRBV29-1 and J is TRBJ2-5; D is tentatively TRBD1 or TRBD2 (6 bases each). Trimming removed 7 bases at V and 3 bases at J, with 21 bases between. The CDR3 is 15 residues long. Germline CDR1 SQVTM, CDR2 ANQGSEA. The CDR3 nucleotides read TGCAGCGCTAGCCAGATCCGGGGGCCCAAAGAGACCCAGTACTTC. This gives the protein CSASQIRGPKETQYF.

This chain uses TRBV7-2 with TRBJ2-2, with D possibly matching TRBD2 (5 bases). Trimming cost V 2 bases and J 4 bases, with 11 bases left between them. The CDR3 has 15 amino acids. The V gene's germline CDR1 is SGHTA and CDR2 FQGNSA. The CDR3 region has the DNA TGTGCCAGCAGCTTACATGGCAGCGGCACCGGGGAGCTGTTTTTT. It encodes CASSLHGSGTGELFF.

The gene calls are TRBV9 and TRBJ2-6; TRBD2 might be the D (6 bases). From germline, CDR1 is SGDLS and CDR2 YYNGEE. V lost 5 bases, J lost 0 bases, and 6 bases lay in between. The CDR3 is 14 amino acids. CDR3 residues: CASRGGSGANVLTF. Written as DNA, the CDR3 is TGTGCCAGCAGGGGGGGCTCTGGGGCCAACGTCCTGACTTTC. The full variable domain, completed using reference TRBV9 and TRBJ2-6, is DSGVTQTPKHLITATGQRVTLRCSPRSGDLSVYWYQQSLDQGLQFLIQYYNGEERAKGNILERFSAQQFPDLHSELNLSSLELGDSALYFCASRGGSGANVLTFGAGSRLTVL.

The V call is TRBV4-1, the J call TRBJ1-2; tentatively, D is TRBD1 (5 bases). V was cut by 0 bases and J by 8 bases, with 7 bases left in between. Per germline, CDR1 MGHRA and CDR2 YSYEKL. The CDR3 has 12 residues. CDR3 in amino acids: CASSQDGDGYTF. DNA for the CDR3: TGCGCCAGCAGCCAAGATGGGGACGGCTACACCTTC.

The CDR3 loop reads CASRDRDTVTNVLTF. The DNA of the CDR3 is TGTGCCAGCAGAGACAGGGACACGGTGACCAACGTCCTGACTTTC. The chain employs TRBV2 and TRBJ2-6; 7 nucleotides match TRBD1. Germline V gene lookup returns CDR1 SNHLY and CDR2 FYNNEI. V lost 6 bases and J lost 8; bases outside the gene matches: 10. CDR3 size: 15 residues.

J is TRBJ2-2 and V is TRBV6-5; possibly TRBD2 for D (5 bases). CDR1 is MNHEY, CDR2 SVGAGI, per germline. The V end lost 10 bases, the J end lost 4 bases, and 16 bases lay between the germline ends. There are 14 residues in the CDR3. For the CDR3, the DNA is TGTGCCAACCCGAGGGCCCTGGGCACCGGGGAGCTGTTTTTT. Translating gives CANPRALGTGELFF.

The rearrangement joins TRBV3-1 (or the pseudogene TRBV3-2) to TRBJ1-3; a weak D match, TRBD1 (5 bases). Trimming removed 3 bases from V and 4 bases from J, with 10 bases in between. From germline, CDR1 is LGHDT and CDR2 YNNKEL (reference sequence). CDR3 length: 14 residues. CDR3 amino acids: CASSQGGAGNTIYF. The DNA of the CDR3 is TGTGCCAGCAGCCAGGGAGGGGCCGGAAACACCATATATTTT.

Here the CDR3 reads CASSQGLADRSPLHF. In DNA, the CDR3 is TGTGCCAGCAGCCAAGGGTTGGCAGATAGGTCACCCCTCCACTTT. This chain joins TRBV3-1 (or the pseudogene TRBV3-2) and TRBJ1-6; D is unresolved. Trimming removed 1 base from V and 10 bases from J, with 14 bases in between. Germline loops: CDR1 LGHDT, CDR2 YNNKEL (reference sequence). This CDR3 is built from 15 residues.